This entry lists 5 T cell receptor beta chains sequenced from one sample in a study of identical twins. TCRdb fed the 5' RACE reads into MiXCR, producing one record per CDR3 protein. The repertoire holds some 570,000 distinct CDR3 sequences, with 20% to 25% as singletons. These data were also reused for a study on yellow fever vaccine responses in identical twins.

The source material was CD4+ T cells sorted from blood. Source of these receptors: a woman younger than 30 in good health.

The rearrangement uses TRBV24-1 and TRBJ2-2, with TRBD2 as a possible D gene (6 bases). The V and J ends lost 1 base and 5 bases respectively, with 10 bases between them. This CDR3 comprises 15 residues. The V gene's germline CDR1 is KGHDR and CDR2 SFDVKD. In DNA, the CDR3 is TGTGCCACCAGTGATTTAAGTCGGGGGACCGGGGAGCTGTTTTTT. It codes for CATSDLSRGTGELFF.

This chain joins TRBV27 and TRBJ2-7; TRBD1 aligns across 7 bases. CDR1 MNHEY and CDR2 SMNVEV come from the germline V gene (reference sequence). With 2 bases clipped from V and 6 bases from J, the junction kept 10 bases outside the gene matches. This CDR3 is 15 amino acids long. The CDR3 spells CASSLVETGRGEQYF. The CDR3 DNA is TGTGCCAGCAGTTTAGTTGAGACAGGGAGAGGCGAGCAGTACTTC.

Only a few counts were recorded for this clonotype. The chain employs TRBV5-5 and TRBJ2-1, with 10 bases fitting TRBD2. The CDR3 has 16 residues. Trimming took 0 bases from V and 5 from J; bases not matched to a gene: 5. Germline CDR1 is SGHKS and CDR2 is YYEKEE (reference sequence). The CDR3 DNA follows: TGTGCCAGCAGCTTGGCCCTAGCGGGGGTCAACAATGAGCAGTTCTTC. It yields the protein CASSLALAGVNNEQFF.

This clonotype came up many times. The genes are TRBV5-1 and TRBJ2-5; TRBD2 agrees at 9 bases. Germline CDR1 is SGHRS and CDR2 is YFSETQ. Trimming removed 4 bases from V and 0 bases from J; junction bases left unmatched: 4. There are 15 residues in the CDR3. Written as DNA, the CDR3 is TGCGCCAGCAGCACTAGCGGGCAGAACCAAGAGACCCAGTACTTC. This codes for CASSTSGQNQETQYF.

The chain uses TRBV5-5 and TRBJ1-5; D is unresolved. V was pared by 4 bases and J by 4 bases, with 12 bases between. In germline, CDR1 is SGHKS, CDR2 YYEKEE (reference sequence). The CDR3 runs to 14 residues. CDR3 sequence reads: CASSLGELNQPQHF. The CDR3 DNA is TGTGCCAGCAGCCTTGGGGAATTAAATCAGCCCCAGCATTTT.